A selection of T cell receptor beta chains follows, all from one sample in a study of cytomegalovirus exposure and HLA in healthy donors. Clones were sequenced by immunoSEQ multiplex PCR, and TCRdb holds only the in-frame ones, with some missing. Here the sample spans hundreds of thousands of clones, around 86% being singletons. Input material: PBMCs. These receptor sequences come from a young woman in good health and CMV-seropositive. Each CDR3 is given with its conserved first and last residue. A D gene is named only where the DNA matches it firmly. Size tells how often a clone was seen (once, few, many) or the class of an expanded clone, and some rows leave it out.

TRBJ1-1,TRBV30,15,-,TRBD1,CAWSDLTGEYTEAFF,TGTGCCTGGAGTGACCTGACAGGGGAATACACTGAAGCTTTCTTT
TRBJ2-3,TRBV5-1,17,-,-,CASSLRPGMGYTDTQYF,TGCGCCAGCAGCTTGCGACCGGGTATGGGTTACACAGATACGCAGTATTTT
TRBJ2-1,TRBV9,10,few,-,CASRGAGQFF,TGTGCCAGCAGGGGCGCGGGGCAGTTCTTC
TRBJ2-7,TRBV29-1,13,-,TRBD2,CSVGTSGAYEQYF,TGCAGCGTCGGGACTAGCGGGGCCTACGAGCAGTACTTC
TRBJ1-3,TRBV18,15,-,-,CASSPQRSSGNTIYF,TGTGCCAGCTCACCCCAGAGGAGCTCTGGAAACACCATATATTTT
TRBJ2-2,TRBV30,15,-,-,CAWSVTGSSTGELFF,TGTGCCTGGAGTGTTACGGGGTCCTCCACCGGGGAGCTGTTTTTT
TRBJ1-2,TRBV19,14,-,TRBD1,CASSRGQAWYGYTF,TGTGCCAGTAGTAGAGGACAGGCGTGGTATGGCTACACCTTC
TRBJ2-3,TRBV5-1,15,-,TRBD2,CASSLGIAGPDTQYF,TGCGCCAGCAGCTTGGGGATAGCGGGGCCAGATACGCAGTATTTT
TRBJ2-3,TRBV7-9,16,-,-,CASSSSQTAYTDTQYF,TGTGCCAGCAGCTCCAGCCAGACAGCCTACACAGATACGCAGTATTTT
TRBJ2-3,TRBV5-1,15,few,-,CASSLLASVTDTQYF,TGCGCCAGCAGCTTGCTAGCGAGCGTCACAGATACGCAGTATTTT
TRBJ2-7,TRBV4-1,16,few,TRBD2,CASSPRGSGRASEQYF,TGCGCCAGCAGTCCAAGAGGTAGCGGGAGGGCCTCCGAGCAGTACTTC
TRBJ1-2,TRBV27,14,-,TRBD1,CASSTKFLRWTGPF,TGTGCCAGCAGTACTAAGTTCCTTCGTTGGACAGGGCCCTTC
TRBJ1-2,TRBV4-2,14,-,TRBD1,CASSQEQGYYGYTF,TGTGCCAGCAGCCAGGAACAGGGGTACTATGGCTACACCTTC
TRBJ2-1,TRBV25-1,17,-,-,CASSEIARVVGHSEQFF,TGTGCCAGCAGTGAAATCGCCAGGGTAGTTGGTCATTCTGAGCAGTTCTTC
TRBJ2-5,TRBV13,12,-,-,CASNYREETQYF,TGTGCCAGCAATTATCGAGAAGAGACCCAGTACTTC
TRBJ2-3,TRBV9,15,-,-,CASEKTPSGTDTQYF,TGTGCCAGCGAGAAGACTCCCAGTGGCACAGATACGCAGTATTTT
TRBJ1-2,TRBV4-1,16,few,TRBD1,CASSPRLQGARIGYTF,TGCGCCAGCAGCCCTAGGTTACAGGGGGCGCGTATTGGCTACACCTTC
TRBJ2-5,TRBV5-6,15,-,-,CASSLVVQGQETQYF,TGTGCCAGCAGCTTGGTGGTACAGGGCCAAGAGACCCAGTACTTC
TRBJ1-5,TRBV28,13,-,-,CASGRGSNQPQHF,TGTGCCAGCGGCAGGGGAAGCAATCAGCCCCAGCATTTT
TRBJ2-7,TRBV19,14,few,-,CASSIYAGKYEQYF,TGTGCCAGTAGTATTTACGCGGGGAAATACGAGCAGTACTTC
TRBJ2-7,TRBV5-6,15,few,-,CASSLGSHGVREQYF,TGTGCCAGCAGCTTGGGATCCCACGGGGTGAGAGAGCAGTACTTC
TRBJ1-1,TRBV27,12,-,-,CASSAGSTEAFF,TGTGCCAGCAGTGCAGGGTCCACTGAAGCTTTCTTT
TRBJ1-1,TRBV28,16,-,-,CASSLRTDYMNTEAFF,TGTGCCAGCAGCCTAAGGACAGACTACATGAACACTGAAGCTTTCTTT
TRBJ2-3,TRBV7-6,16,-,TRBD2,CASSLADAGVTDTQYF,TGTGCCAGCAGCTTAGCCGATGCGGGAGTGACAGATACGCAGTATTTT
TRBJ2-7,TRBV4-2,13,-,TRBD2,CASSQASGHEQYF,TGTGCCAGCAGCCAAGCTAGCGGCCACGAGCAGTACTTC
TRBJ1-1,TRBV7-6,16,-,-,CASSSPPLKRDTEAFF,TGTGCCAGCAGTTCGCCCCCTCTTAAGCGGGACACTGAAGCTTTCTTT
TRBJ1-5,TRBV30,13,-,-,CAWSLQGDQPQHF,TGTGCCTGGAGTCTACAGGGTGATCAGCCCCAGCATTTT
TRBJ1-5,TRBV5-1,12,-,-,CASNRRNQPQHF,TGCGCCAGCAACAGACGCAATCAGCCCCAGCATTTT
TRBJ1-2,TRBV9,14,-,-,CASSPRDTSYGYTF,TGTGCCAGCAGCCCGAGGGACACGTCTTATGGCTACACCTTC
TRBJ1-2,TRBV6-5,13,-,TRBD1,CASRTGTNYGYTF,TGTGCCAGCAGGACAGGGACGAATTATGGCTACACCTTC
TRBJ2-3,TRBV9,14,-,-,CASSVKGDTDTQYF,TGTGCCAGCAGCGTCAAAGGGGACACAGATACGCAGTATTTT
TRBJ2-7,TRBV11-2,14,-,TRBD2,CASSLPGLAREQYF,TGTGCCAGCAGCTTACCCGGACTAGCCCGCGAGCAGTACTTC
TRBJ1-1,TRBV6-5,16,-,TRBD1,CASSYTRQGQNTEAFF,TGTGCCAGCAGTTACACCCGACAGGGCCAGAACACTGAAGCTTTCTTT
TRBJ2-3,TRBV9,15,-,-,CASSVGRDLWATQYF,TGTGCCAGCAGCGTAGGGCGGGACCTGTGGGCTACGCAGTATTTT
TRBJ1-5,TRBV6-5,15,-,TRBD1,CASSYKRTGGWPQHF,TGTGCCAGCAGTTACAAGCGGACAGGCGGCTGGCCCCAGCATTTT
TRBJ2-3,TRBV10-3,14,-,-,CAISESTGTDTQYF,TGTGCCATCAGTGAGTCTACAGGGACAGATACGCAGTATTTT
TRBJ2-1,TRBV19,17,once,TRBD2,CASSSLAGGLSYNEQFF,TGTGCCAGTAGTAGCTTAGCGGGAGGACTTTCCTACAATGAGCAGTTCTTC
TRBJ2-7,TRBV18,15,-,TRBD1,CASSPLGQGLGEQYF,TGTGCCAGCTCACCACTCGGACAGGGGTTGGGCGAGCAGTACTTC
TRBJ2-1,TRBV5-1,12,-,-,CASSSNVNEQFF,TGCGCCAGCAGCTCTAATGTGAATGAGCAGTTCTTC
TRBJ1-2,TRBV7-9,14,-,-,CASSSRNPSVGYTF,TGTGCCAGCAGCTCCAGAAATCCCTCTGTTGGCTACACCTTC
TRBJ1-1,TRBV27,13,-,-,CASSFTTFTEAFF,TGTGCCAGCAGTTTCACCACTTTCACTGAAGCTTTCTTT
TRBJ2-7,TRBV5-1,11,-,-,CASTDSYEQYF,TGCGCCAGCACCGACTCTTACGAGCAGTACTTC
TRBJ2-2,TRBV5-5,13,-,-,CASSSRVGGELFF,TGTGCCAGCAGCTCCAGGGTTGGCGGGGAGCTGTTTTTT
TRBJ1-1,TRBV27,15,-,TRBD1,CASSPWDSGEFEAFF,TGTGCCAGCAGTCCTTGGGACAGTGGCGAATTTGAAGCTTTCTTT
TRBJ2-7,TRBV19,14,-,TRBD1,CASSVGQGSYEQYF,TGTGCCAGTAGTGTTGGACAGGGCTCCTACGAGCAGTACTTC
TRBJ2-7,TRBV6-5,14,-,-,CASIPSVSSYEQYF,TGTGCCAGCATCCCCAGCGTGAGCTCCTACGAGCAGTACTTC
TRBJ2-7,TRBV14,19,-,-,CASSQDLPSSTVTSYEQYF,TGTGCCAGCAGCCAAGATCTCCCCTCGTCGACAGTGACATCCTACGAGCAGTACTTC
TRBJ2-7,TRBV13,21,once,TRBD2,CASSLEAKASGRFGKPYEQYF,TGTGCCAGCAGCTTAGAAGCCAAGGCTAGCGGGAGGTTCGGGAAACCGTACGAGCAGTACTTC